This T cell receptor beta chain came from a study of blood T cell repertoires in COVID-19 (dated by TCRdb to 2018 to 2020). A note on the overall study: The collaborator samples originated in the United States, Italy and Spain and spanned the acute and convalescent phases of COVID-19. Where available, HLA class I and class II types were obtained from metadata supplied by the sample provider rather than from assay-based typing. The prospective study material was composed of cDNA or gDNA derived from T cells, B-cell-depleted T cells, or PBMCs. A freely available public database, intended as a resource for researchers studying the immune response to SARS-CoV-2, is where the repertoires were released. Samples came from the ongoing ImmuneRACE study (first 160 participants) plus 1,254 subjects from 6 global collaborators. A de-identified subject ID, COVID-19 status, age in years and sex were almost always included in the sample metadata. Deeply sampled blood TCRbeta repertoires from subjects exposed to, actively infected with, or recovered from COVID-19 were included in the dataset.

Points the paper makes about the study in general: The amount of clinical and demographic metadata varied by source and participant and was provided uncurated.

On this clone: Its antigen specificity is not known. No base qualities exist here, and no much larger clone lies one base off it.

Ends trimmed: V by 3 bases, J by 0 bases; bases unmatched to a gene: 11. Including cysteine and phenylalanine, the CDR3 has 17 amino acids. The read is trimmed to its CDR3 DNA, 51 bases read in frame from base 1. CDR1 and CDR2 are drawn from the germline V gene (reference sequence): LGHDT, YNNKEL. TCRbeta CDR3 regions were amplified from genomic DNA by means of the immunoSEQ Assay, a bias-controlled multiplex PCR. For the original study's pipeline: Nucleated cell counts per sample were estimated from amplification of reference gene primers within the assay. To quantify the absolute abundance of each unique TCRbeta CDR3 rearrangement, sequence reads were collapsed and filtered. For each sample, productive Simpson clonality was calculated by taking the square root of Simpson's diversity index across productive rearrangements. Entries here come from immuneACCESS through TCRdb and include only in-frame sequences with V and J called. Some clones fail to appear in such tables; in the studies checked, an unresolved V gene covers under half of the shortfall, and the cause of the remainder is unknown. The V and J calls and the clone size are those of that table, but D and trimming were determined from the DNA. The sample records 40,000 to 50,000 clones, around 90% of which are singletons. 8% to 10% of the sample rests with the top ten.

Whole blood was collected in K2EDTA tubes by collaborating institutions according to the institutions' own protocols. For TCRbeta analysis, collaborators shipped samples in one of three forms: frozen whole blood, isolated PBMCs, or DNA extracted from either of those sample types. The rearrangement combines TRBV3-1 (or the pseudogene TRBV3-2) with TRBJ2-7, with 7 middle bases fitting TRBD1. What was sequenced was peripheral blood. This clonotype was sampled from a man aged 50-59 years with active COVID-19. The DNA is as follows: TGTGCCAGCAGCCATCCCGAGGGACAGACCTCCTCCTACGAGCAGTACTTC. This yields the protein CASSHPEGQTSSYEQYF.